What follows describes a single T cell receptor beta chain. Per germline, CDR1 GTSNPN and CDR2 SVGIG (reference sequence). This CDR3 contains 13 residues. V lost 5 bases and J 5 bases, leaving 12 bases between the germline ends. Methods used by the authors: Estimation of nucleated cell counts was performed using reference gene primer amplification. Assay: immunoSEQ multiplex PCR; the TCRdb copy retains only in-frame clones and omits some. That table furnishes V, J and clone size, whereas the DNA furnished D and trimming. Counted here are about 210,000 clones, approximately 88% occurring once; the ten biggest clones make up under 13%. Recruitment covered roughly 24 US areas and drew participants whose ages spanned about 18 to 100 years. This record comes from a study of blood T cell repertoires in COVID-19. Study at large: Nucleic acid was either cDNA or gDNA, and it came from T cells, B-cell-depleted T cells, or PBMCs.

What was sequenced was PBMCs or T cells enriched from blood (not recorded which). The chain combines TRBV30 with TRBJ2-2; D gene ambiguous. The sequence derives from a man between 18 and 29 years old with acute COVID-19. CDR3 region: CAWPKTGTGELFF. CDR3 in DNA: TGTGCCTGGCCAAAGACTGGAACCGGGGAGCTGTTTTTT.